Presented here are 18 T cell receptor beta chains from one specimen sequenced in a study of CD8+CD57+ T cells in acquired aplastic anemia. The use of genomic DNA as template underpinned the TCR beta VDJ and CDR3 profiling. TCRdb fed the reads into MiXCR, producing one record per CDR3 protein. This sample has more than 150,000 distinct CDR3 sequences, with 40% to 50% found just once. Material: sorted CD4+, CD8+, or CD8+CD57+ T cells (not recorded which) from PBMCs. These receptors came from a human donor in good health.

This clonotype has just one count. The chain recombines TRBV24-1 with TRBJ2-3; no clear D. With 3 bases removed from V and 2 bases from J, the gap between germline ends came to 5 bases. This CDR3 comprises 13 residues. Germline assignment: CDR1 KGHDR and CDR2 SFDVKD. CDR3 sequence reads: CATSDPYTDTQYF. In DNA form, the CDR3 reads TGTGCCACCAGTGATCCGTACACAGATACGCAGTATTTT.

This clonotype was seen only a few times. The CDR3: CSVAGDDYGYTF. The CDR3 bases are TGCAGCGTTGCAGGGGACGACTATGGCTACACCTTC. The chain links TRBV29-1 to TRBJ1-2, with a tentative D call TRBD1 (6 bases). V was cut by 4 bases and J by 3 bases, with 9 bases left in between. This CDR3 is built from 12 residues. Germline V CDR1 and CDR2: SQVTM, ANQGSEA.

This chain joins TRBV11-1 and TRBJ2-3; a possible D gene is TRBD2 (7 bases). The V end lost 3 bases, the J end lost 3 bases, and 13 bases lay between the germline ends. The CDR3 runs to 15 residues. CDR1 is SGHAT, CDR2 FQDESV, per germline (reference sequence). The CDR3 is CASSFGLGGTDTQYF. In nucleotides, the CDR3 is TGTGCCAGCAGCTTCGGACTAGGGGGGACAGATACGCAGTATTTT.

The CDR3 spells CASQDRASNQPQHF. In nucleotides, the CDR3 is TGTGCCAGCCAAGACAGGGCTAGCAATCAGCCCCAGCATTTT. The chain joins TRBV19 to TRBJ1-5; 7 bases line up with TRBD1. Trimming took 9 bases from V and 0 from J; bases not matched to a gene: 5. This CDR3 has 14 amino acids. Per the germline V gene, CDR1 is LNHDA and CDR2 is SQIVND (reference sequence).

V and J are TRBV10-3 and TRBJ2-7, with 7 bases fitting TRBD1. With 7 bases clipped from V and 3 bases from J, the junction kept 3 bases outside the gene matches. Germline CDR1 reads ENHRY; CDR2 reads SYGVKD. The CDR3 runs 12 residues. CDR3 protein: CAITGTDYEQYF. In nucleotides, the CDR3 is TGTGCCATCACTGGGACAGACTACGAGCAGTACTTC.

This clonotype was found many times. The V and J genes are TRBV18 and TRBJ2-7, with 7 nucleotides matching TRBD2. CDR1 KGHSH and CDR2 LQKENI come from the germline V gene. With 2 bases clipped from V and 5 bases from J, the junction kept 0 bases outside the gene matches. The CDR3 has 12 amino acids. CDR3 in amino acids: CASSPSGNEQYF. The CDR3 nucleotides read TGTGCCAGCTCACCAAGCGGGAACGAGCAGTACTTC.

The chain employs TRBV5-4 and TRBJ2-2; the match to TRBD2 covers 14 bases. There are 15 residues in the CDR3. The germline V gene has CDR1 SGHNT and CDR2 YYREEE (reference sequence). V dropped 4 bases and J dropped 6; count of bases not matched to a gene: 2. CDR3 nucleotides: TGTGCCAGCAGCGGGGGACTAGCGGGAGCCGGGGAGCTGTTTTTT. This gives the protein CASSGGLAGAGELFF.

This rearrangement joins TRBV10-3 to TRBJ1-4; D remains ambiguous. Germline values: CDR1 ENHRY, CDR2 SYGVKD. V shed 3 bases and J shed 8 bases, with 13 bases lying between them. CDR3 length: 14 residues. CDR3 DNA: TGTGCCATCAGTGATCCGTCATCGGGGGAAAAACTGTTTTTT. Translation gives CAISDPSSGEKLFF.

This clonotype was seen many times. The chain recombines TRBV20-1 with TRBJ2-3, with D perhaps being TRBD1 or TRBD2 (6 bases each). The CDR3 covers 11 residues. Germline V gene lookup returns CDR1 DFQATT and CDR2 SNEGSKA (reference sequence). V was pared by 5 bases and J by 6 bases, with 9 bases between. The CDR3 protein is CSAQGRDTQYF. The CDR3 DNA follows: TGCAGTGCTCAGGGGAGGGATACGCAGTATTTT.

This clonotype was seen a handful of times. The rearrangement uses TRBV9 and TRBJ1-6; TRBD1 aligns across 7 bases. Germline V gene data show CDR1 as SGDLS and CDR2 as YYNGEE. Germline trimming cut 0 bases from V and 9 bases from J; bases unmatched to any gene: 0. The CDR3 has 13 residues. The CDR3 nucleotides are TGTGCCAGCAGCGTAGGACAGGGTTCACCCCTCCACTTT. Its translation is CASSVGQGSPLHF. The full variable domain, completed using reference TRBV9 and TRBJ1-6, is DSGVTQTPKHLITATGQRVTLRCSPRSGDLSVYWYQQSLDQGLQFLIQYYNGEERAKGNILERFSAQQFPDLHSELNLSSLELGDSALYFCASSVGQGSPLHFGNGTRLTVT.

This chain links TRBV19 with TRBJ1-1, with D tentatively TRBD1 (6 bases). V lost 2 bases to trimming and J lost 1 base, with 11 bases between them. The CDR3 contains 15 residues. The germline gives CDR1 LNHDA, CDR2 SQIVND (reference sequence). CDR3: CASSISGTPNTEAFF. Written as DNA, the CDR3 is TGTGCCAGTAGTATATCGGGGACACCGAACACTGAAGCTTTCTTT.

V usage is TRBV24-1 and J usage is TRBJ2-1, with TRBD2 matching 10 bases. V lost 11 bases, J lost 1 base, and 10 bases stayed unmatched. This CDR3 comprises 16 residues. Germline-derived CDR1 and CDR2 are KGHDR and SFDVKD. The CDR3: CASSPRAGGSYNEQFF. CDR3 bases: TGTGCCAGCTCACCACGAGCGGGAGGGTCCTACAATGAGCAGTTCTTC.

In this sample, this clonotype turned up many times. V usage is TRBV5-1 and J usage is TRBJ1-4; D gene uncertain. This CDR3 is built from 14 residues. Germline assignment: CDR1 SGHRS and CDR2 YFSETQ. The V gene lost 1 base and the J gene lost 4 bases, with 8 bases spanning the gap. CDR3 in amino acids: CASSLSLLNEKLFF. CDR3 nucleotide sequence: TGCGCCAGCAGCTTGAGTTTGCTTAATGAAAAACTGTTTTTT.

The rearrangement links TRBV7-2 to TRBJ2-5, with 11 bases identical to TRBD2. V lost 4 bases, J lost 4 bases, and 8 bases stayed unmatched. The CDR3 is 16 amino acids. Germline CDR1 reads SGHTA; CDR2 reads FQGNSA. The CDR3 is CASSSYSGGAAETQYF. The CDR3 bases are TGTGCCAGCAGCTCATATAGCGGGGGGGCGGCAGAGACCCAGTACTTC.

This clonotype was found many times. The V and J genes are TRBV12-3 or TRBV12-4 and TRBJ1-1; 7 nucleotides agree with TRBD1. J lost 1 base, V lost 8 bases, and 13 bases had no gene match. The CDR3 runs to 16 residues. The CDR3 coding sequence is TGTGCCAGCGATGAAGCAACCGGGACAGCGAACACTGAAGCTTTCTTT. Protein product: CASDEATGTANTEAFF.

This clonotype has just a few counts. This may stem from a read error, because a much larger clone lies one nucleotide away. This chain's CDR3 is CASSANTEAFF. The DNA for the CDR3 is TGTGCCAGCAGCGCCAACACTGAAGCTTTCTTT. The chain carries TRBV2 and TRBJ1-1, with no clear D. The CDR3 is 11 residues long. Per the germline V gene, CDR1 is SNHLY and CDR2 is FYNNEI. The ends were cut back, 6 bases at V and 2 bases at J, with 4 bases in the middle.

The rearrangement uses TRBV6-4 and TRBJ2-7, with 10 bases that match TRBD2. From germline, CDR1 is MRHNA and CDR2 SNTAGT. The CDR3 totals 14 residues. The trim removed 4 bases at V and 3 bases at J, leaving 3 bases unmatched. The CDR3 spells CASSGPSGSYEQYF. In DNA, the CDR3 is TGTGCCAGCAGTGGACCTAGCGGGAGCTACGAGCAGTACTTC.

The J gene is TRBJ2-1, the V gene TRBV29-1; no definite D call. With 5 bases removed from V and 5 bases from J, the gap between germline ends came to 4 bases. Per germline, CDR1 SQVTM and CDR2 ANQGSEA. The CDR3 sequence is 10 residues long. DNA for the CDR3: TGCAGCGTTTTCCACAATGAGCAGTTCTTC. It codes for CSVFHNEQFF.